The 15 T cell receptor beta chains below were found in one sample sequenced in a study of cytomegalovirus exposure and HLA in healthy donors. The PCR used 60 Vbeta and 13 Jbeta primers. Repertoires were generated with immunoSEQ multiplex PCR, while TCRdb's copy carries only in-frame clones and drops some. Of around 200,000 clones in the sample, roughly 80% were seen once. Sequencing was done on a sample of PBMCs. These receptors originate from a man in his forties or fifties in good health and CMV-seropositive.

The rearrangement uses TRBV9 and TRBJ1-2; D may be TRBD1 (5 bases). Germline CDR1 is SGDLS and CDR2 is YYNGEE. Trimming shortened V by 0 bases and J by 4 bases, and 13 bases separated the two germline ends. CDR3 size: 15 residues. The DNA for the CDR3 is TGTGCCAGCAGCGTAGGAAGGGGAGGGCCCTATGGCTACACCTTC. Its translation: CASSVGRGGPYGYTF.

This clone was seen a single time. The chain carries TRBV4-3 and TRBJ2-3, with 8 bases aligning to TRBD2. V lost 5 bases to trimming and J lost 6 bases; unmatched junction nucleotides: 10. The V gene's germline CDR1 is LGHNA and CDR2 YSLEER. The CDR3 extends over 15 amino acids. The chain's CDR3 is CASSASGGGRDTQYF. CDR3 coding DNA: TGCGCCAGCAGCGCCTCGGGCGGGGGGCGGGATACGCAGTATTTT.

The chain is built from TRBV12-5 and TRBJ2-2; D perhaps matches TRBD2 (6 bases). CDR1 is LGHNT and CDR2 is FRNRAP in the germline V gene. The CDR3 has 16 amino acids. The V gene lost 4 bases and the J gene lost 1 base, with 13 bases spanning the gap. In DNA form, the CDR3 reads TGTGCTAGTGGTTCACCCTCGGGGGTGAACACCGGGGAGCTGTTTTTT. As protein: CASGSPSGVNTGELFF.

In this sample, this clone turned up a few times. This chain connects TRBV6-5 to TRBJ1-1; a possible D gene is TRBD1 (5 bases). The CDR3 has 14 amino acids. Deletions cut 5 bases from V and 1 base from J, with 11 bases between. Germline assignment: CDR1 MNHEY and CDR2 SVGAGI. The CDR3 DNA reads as TGTGCCAGCAGTCCCGGGGGGGGGAACACTGAAGCTTTCTTT. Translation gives CASSPGGGNTEAFF.

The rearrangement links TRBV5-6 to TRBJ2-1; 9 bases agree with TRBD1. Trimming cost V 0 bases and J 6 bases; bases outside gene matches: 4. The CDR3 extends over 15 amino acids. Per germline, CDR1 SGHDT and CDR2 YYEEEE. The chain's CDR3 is CASSLATGGPNEQFF. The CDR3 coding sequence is TGTGCCAGCAGCTTGGCCACAGGGGGCCCCAATGAGCAGTTCTTC.

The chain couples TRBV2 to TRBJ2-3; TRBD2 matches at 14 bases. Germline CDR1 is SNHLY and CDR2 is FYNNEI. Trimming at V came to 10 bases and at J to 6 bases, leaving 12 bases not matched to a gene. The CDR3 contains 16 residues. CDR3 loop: CATEGGLAGDGDTQYF. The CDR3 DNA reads TGTGCCACTGAAGGGGGACTAGCGGGGGATGGGGATACGCAGTATTTT.

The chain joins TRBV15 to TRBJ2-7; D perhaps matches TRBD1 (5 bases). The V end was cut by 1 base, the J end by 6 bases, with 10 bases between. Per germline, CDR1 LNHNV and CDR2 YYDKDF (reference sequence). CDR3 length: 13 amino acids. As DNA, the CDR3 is TGTGCCACCAGCAGAGGGGGTCAGGGCGAGCAGTACTTC. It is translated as CATSRGGQGEQYF.

The CDR3 here is CASSLDWTRSTDTQYF. Written as DNA, the CDR3 is TGCGCCAGCAGCTTGGATTGGACTAGAAGCACAGATACGCAGTATTTT. The chain links TRBV5-1 to TRBJ2-3; 7 bases agree with TRBD2. V lost 0 bases, J lost 0 bases, and 4 bases stayed unmatched. CDR1 and CDR2 from the germline V gene are SGHRS and YFSETQ. CDR3 length: 16 residues.

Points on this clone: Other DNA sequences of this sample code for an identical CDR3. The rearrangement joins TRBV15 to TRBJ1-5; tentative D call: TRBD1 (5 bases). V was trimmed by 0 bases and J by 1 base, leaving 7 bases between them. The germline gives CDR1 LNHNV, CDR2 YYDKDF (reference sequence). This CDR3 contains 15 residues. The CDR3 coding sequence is TGTGCCACCAGCAGAGATGGGGGGAGCAATCAGCCCCAGCATTTT. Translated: CATSRDGGSNQPQHF.

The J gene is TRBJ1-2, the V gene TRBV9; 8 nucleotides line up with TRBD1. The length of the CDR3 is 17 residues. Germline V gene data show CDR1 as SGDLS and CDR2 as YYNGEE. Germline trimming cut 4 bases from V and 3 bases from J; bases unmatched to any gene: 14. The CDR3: CASSPQAALDRDYGYTF. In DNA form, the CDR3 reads TGTGCCAGCAGCCCCCAGGCAGCTTTGGACAGGGACTATGGCTACACCTTC.

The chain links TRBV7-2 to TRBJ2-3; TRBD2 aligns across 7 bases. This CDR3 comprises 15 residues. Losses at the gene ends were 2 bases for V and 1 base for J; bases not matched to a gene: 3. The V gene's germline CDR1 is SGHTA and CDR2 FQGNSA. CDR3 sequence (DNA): TGTGCCAGCAGCTTACAGGGAGGGGGCACAGATACGCAGTATTTT. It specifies CASSLQGGGTDTQYF.

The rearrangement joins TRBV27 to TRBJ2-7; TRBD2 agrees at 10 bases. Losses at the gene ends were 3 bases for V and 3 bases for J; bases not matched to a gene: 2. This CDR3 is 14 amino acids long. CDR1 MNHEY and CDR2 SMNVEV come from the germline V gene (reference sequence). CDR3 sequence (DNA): TGTGCCAGCAGTTTTTCTAGCGGGGGCTACGAGCAGTACTTC. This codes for CASSFSSGGYEQYF.

CDR3 sequence: CASSPAGPYEQYF. CDR3 nucleotides: TGTGCCAGCAGCCCGGCGGGGCCCTACGAGCAGTACTTC. The chain recombines TRBV5-6 with TRBJ2-7; D is perhaps TRBD2 (6 bases). This CDR3 is built from 13 residues. V was clipped by 4 bases and J by 2 bases, with 10 bases between them. Germline values: CDR1 SGHDT, CDR2 YYEEEE.

CDR3 sequence reads: CASTPGGANTGELFF. The CDR3 bases are TGTGCCAGCACCCCGGGGGGGGCTAACACCGGGGAGCTGTTTTTT. The J gene is TRBJ2-2, the V gene TRBV7-9; 8 nucleotides agree with TRBD2. CDR3 length: 15 amino acids. The V gene end was trimmed by 7 bases and the J gene end by 2 bases; junction bases not matched to a gene: 6. Germline-derived CDR1 and CDR2 are SEHNR and FQNEAQ (reference sequence).

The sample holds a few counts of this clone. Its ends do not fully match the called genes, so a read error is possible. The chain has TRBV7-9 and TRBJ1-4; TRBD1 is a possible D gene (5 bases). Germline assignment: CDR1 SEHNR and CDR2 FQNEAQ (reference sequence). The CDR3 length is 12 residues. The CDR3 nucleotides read TGTTCCAGCAGCCTCACAGGCGAAAAACTGTTTTTT. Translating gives CSSSLTGEKLFF.